This TCR beta chain was captured by sequencing in a study of OX40 agonist ivuxolimab in advanced cancers. Across the whole study: While on treatment, patients had intravenous ivuxolimab at 0.01 to 10 mg/kg every 2 weeks. Patients receiving dose escalation had hepatocellular carcinoma, melanoma, renal cell or head and neck cancer.

A word on this clone: Antigen: not known.

Only in-frame clones appear in the TCRdb table, and some are missing; sequencing was by immunoSEQ multiplex PCR. The table shows approximately 59,000 clones, with nearly 85% occurring only once. Findings of the study overall: On average, CD8+ T cells showed a greater number of expanded clones than CD4+. Near-lowest levels of clonal expansion characterized partial responders at 0.1-3.0 mg/kg.

V shed 8 bases, J shed 3 bases, and the junction held 2 bases outside the gene matches. CDR1 is SGHVS, CDR2 FNYEAQ, per germline. The CDR3 has 13 amino acids. This clonotype was obtained from an adult with an advanced solid tumor such as melanoma, head and neck, liver or kidney cancer. The source material was CD4+ or CD8+ T cells sorted from blood, sampled in a trial of the OX40 agonist ivuxolimab. V is TRBV7-6 and J is TRBJ2-7; the match to TRBD2 covers 12 bases. The CDR3 here is CASGLAGSYEQYF. The CDR3 bases are TGTGCCAGCGGACTAGCGGGAAGCTACGAGCAGTACTTC.